The 21 T cell receptor beta chains given below trace back to one sample, sequenced in a study of T cells in Graves' hyperthyroidism and ophthalmopathy. Amplified TCR beta CDR3 regions derived from RNA transcripts. HTBI primers were the set used in a first-round RT-PCR of the TCR CDR3. TCRdb re-called the multiplex PCR reads with MiXCR, one entry per CDR3 protein. The data hold 210,000 or so distinct CDR3 sequences, with roughly a sixth observed a single time. The sample consisted of blood. These receptors were obtained from a man aged 45-65 years with Graves' hyperthyroidism.

At least ten counts were recorded for this clonotype. This chain connects TRBV5-1 to TRBJ2-1, with a weak D call TRBD1 (6 bases). Germline-derived CDR1 and CDR2 are SGHRS and YFSETQ. With 7 bases removed from V and 8 bases from J, the gap between germline ends came to 16 bases. The CDR3 loop spans 13 amino acids. The CDR3 DNA sequence: TGCGCCAGCTCGGCAGGACCAGGGGATGAGCAGTTCTTC. This translates into CASSAGPGDEQFF.

Of note for this clonotype: An end of the junction does not agree with germline; a read error may underlie this. The chain recombines TRBV5-1 with TRBJ2-7; weak D call: TRBD1 (6 bases). CDR1 and CDR2 from the germline V gene are SGHRS and YFSETQ. The CDR3 totals 14 residues. The chain's CDR3 is CASSVGQFVGEQYF. The CDR3 nucleotides read TGTGCCAGCAGCGTAGGACAGTTTGTGGGAGAGCAGTACTTC.

The chain's CDR3 is CASSPTQPAGEQYF. The CDR3 nucleotides read TGTGCCAGCAGCCCGACACAACCCGCGGGGGAGCAGTACTTC. This chain links TRBV5-4 with TRBJ2-7, with a possible D match to TRBD2 (6 bases). This CDR3 comprises 14 residues. Per germline, CDR1 SGHNT and CDR2 YYREEE (reference sequence). Trimming took off 4 bases at V and 7 bases at J, with 18 bases between the two ends.

This clonotype has ten or more counts. The chain couples TRBV6-1 to TRBJ1-2; D is possibly TRBD1 (5 bases). Germline CDR1 MNHNS, CDR2 SASEGT. This CDR3 contains 13 residues. With 6 bases removed from V and 8 bases from J, the gap between germline ends came to 16 bases. CDR3 DNA: TGTGCCAGCAGGGGAGGGGCCCCTGGAGGCTACACCTTC. Protein sequence: CASRGGAPGGYTF.

This clonotype occurred a few times. This chain uses TRBV20-1 with TRBJ2-2, with a tentative D call TRBD1 (5 bases). The CDR3 consists of 14 residues. Trimming pared 4 bases from V and 0 bases from J, leaving 9 bases between. Germline-derived CDR1 and CDR2 are DFQATT and SNEGSKA (reference sequence). The chain's CDR3 is CSATKTANTGELFF. CDR3 coding DNA: TGCAGTGCTACCAAGACAGCGAACACCGGGGAGCTGTTTTTT.

This clonotype was detected ten times or more. This chain joins TRBV18 and TRBJ1-1, with no clear D. The CDR3 length is 15 residues. Germline V gene lookup returns CDR1 KGHSH and CDR2 LQKENI. The V end was cut by 3 bases, the J end by 1 base, with 12 bases between. For the CDR3, the DNA is TGTGCCAGCTCACCCCAAGGACCCCAGAACACTGAAGCTTTCTTT. Translation gives CASSPQGPQNTEAFF.

The chain combines TRBV9 with TRBJ2-1; 10 bases agree with TRBD2. Per germline, CDR1 SGDLS and CDR2 YYNGEE. This CDR3 is built from 14 residues. J was trimmed by 9 bases and V by 0 bases; bases with no gene match: 3. CDR3 sequence: CASSVALAGSEQFF. The DNA for the CDR3 is TGTGCCAGCAGCGTAGCACTAGCGGGATCTGAGCAGTTCTTC.

This clonotype was counted between two and nine times. The chain is built from TRBV6-2 or TRBV6-3 and TRBJ2-3; D assignment may be TRBD1 or TRBD2 (5 bases each). Germline CDR1 and CDR2: MNHEY and SVGEGT. The length of the CDR3 is 15 residues. V lost 6 bases, J lost 8 bases, and 21 bases lay in between. CDR3 amino acids: CASSLLGSGRVTQYF. CDR3 nucleotide sequence: TGTGCCAGCAGCTTACTAGGGTCGGGGCGGGTTACGCAGTATTTT.

The table lists this clonotype with a few counts. V usage is TRBV29-1 and J usage is TRBJ1-3; D remains unclear. The V and J ends lost 7 bases and 0 bases respectively, with 10 bases between them. The CDR3 totals 13 residues. Germline lookup yields CDR1 SQVTM and CDR2 ANQGSEA. The CDR3 sequence is CSGWANSGNTIYF. DNA for the CDR3: TGCAGCGGGTGGGCAAACTCTGGAAACACCATATATTTT.

Ten or more counts support this clonotype. The V gene is TRBV20-1, the J gene TRBJ2-3; no clear D gene. The V gene lost 5 bases and the J gene lost 2 bases, with 11 bases spanning the gap. The CDR3 runs 13 residues. Germline-derived CDR1 and CDR2 are DFQATT and SNEGSKA (reference sequence). CDR3 amino acids: CSAPVTNTDTQYF. For the CDR3, the DNA is TGCAGTGCTCCGGTCACAAACACAGATACGCAGTATTTT.

This clonotype was counted at least ten times. The V and J genes are TRBV5-1 and TRBJ2-1, with 12 bases that match TRBD2. V lost 0 bases and J lost 12; bases outside the gene matches: 7. The CDR3 runs to 15 residues. Germline assignment: CDR1 SGHRS and CDR2 YFSETQ. The CDR3 DNA reads as TGCGCCAGCAGCTTGGCCCAGACTAGCGGGAGTTGGCAGTTCTTC. Translated: CASSLAQTSGSWQFF.

This clonotype was counted ten times or more. The chain employs TRBV6-5 and TRBJ1-2, with no clear D. Germline CDR1 and CDR2: MNHEY and SVGAGI. The CDR3 consists of 14 residues. Trimming stripped 0 bases from V and 2 bases from J, with 7 bases between. The CDR3 spells CASSYSPGNYGYTF. The CDR3, as DNA: TGTGCCAGCAGTTACTCTCCAGGAAACTATGGCTACACCTTC.

The V gene is TRBV20-1, the J gene TRBJ2-2; 10 bases agree with TRBD1. The CDR3 loop spans 16 amino acids. Germline CDR1 is DFQATT and CDR2 is SNEGSKA (reference sequence). V was pared by 0 bases and J by 6 bases, with 7 bases of the junction left unmatched. CDR3 sequence reads: CSARDPGQGLSGELFF. The DNA for the CDR3 is TGCAGTGCTAGAGACCCGGGACAGGGGTTATCCGGGGAGCTGTTTTTT.

This clonotype came up many times. The chain is built from TRBV28 and TRBJ1-1; weak D call: TRBD1 (6 bases). Germline V gene sequence: CDR1 MDHEN, CDR2 SYDVKM. Trimming pared 4 bases from V and 1 base from J, leaving 7 bases between. The length of the CDR3 is 13 residues. CDR3: CASSWTANTEAFF. The CDR3 DNA is TGTGCCAGCAGTTGGACAGCGAACACTGAAGCTTTCTTT.

This clonotype has a count of ten or more. A much larger clone differs from this one at a single base, so this may be a read error. The chain couples TRBV10-3 to TRBJ2-1, with D unclear. Germline values: CDR1 ENHRY, CDR2 SYGVKD. The V gene lost 5 bases and the J gene lost 4 bases, with 3 bases spanning the gap. This CDR3 has 11 residues. CDR3 protein: CAISPYNEQFF. The CDR3 coding sequence is TGTGCCATCAGTCCTTACAATGAGCAGTTCTTC.

Regarding this clonotype: This likely comes from a read error, as the CDR3 has no conserved phenylalanine or tryptophan at its end. This chain uses TRBV19 with TRBJ1-5; D is possibly TRBD1 (6 bases). V lost 10 bases to trimming and J lost 0 bases, with 19 bases between them. This CDR3 spans 16 amino acids. The V gene's germline CDR1 is LNHDA and CDR2 SQIVND (reference sequence). CDR3: CATAKRDTYSNQPQHL. CDR3 coding DNA: TGTGCCACCGCAAAGCGGGACACATATAGCAATCAGCCCCAGCATCTT.

The chain links TRBV28 to TRBJ1-2, with D unclear. The CDR3 is made up of 12 amino acids. V lost 8 bases and J 4 bases, leaving 11 bases between the germline ends. CDR1 MDHEN and CDR2 SYDVKM come from the germline V gene. The CDR3 region has the DNA TGTGCCAGCTCCGGTTCCCCCTATGGCTACACCTTC. Protein sequence: CASSGSPYGYTF.

This clonotype occurred many times. The chain combines TRBV7-2 with TRBJ2-1; 11 bases are a match to TRBD2. V shed 5 bases and J 5 bases; nucleotides not matched to a gene: 5. Germline assignment: CDR1 SGHTA and CDR2 FQGNSA. This CDR3 has 15 amino acids. CDR3: CASSEVGLADNEQFF. The DNA for the CDR3 is TGTGCCAGCAGCGAGGTGGGACTAGCGGACAATGAGCAGTTCTTC.

The table lists this clonotype with many counts. This chain connects TRBV6-5 to TRBJ1-1; no definite D call. This CDR3 has 15 residues. Germline assignment: CDR1 MNHEY and CDR2 SVGAGI. Trimming removed 0 bases from V and 1 base from J, with 9 bases in between. The DNA for the CDR3 is TGTGCCAGCAGTTACTCGAGTTGGGGGAACACTGAAGCTTTCTTT. Its translation is CASSYSSWGNTEAFF.

This clonotype has just a few counts. J is TRBJ2-1 and V is TRBV4-1; TRBD1 aligns across 7 bases. Germline CDR1 and CDR2: MGHRA and YSYEKL. V was clipped by 3 bases and J by 8 bases; unmatched bases: 10. The CDR3 spans 15 residues. CDR3: CASSQGPLGTDEQFF. The CDR3 coding sequence is TGCGCCAGCAGCCAGGGACCCCTTGGGACAGATGAGCAGTTCTTC.

This chain links TRBV6-2 or TRBV6-3 with TRBJ2-3; tentatively, D is TRBD1 or TRBD2 (5 bases each). The CDR3 has 10 residues. Germline assignment: CDR1 MNHEY and CDR2 SVGEGT. With 11 bases removed from V and 3 bases from J, the gap between germline ends came to 6 bases. For the CDR3, the DNA is TGTGCCGAGGGGACAGATACGCAGTATTTT. Its protein product is CAEGTDTQYF.